This T cell receptor beta chain was documented in a study of cytomegalovirus exposure and HLA in healthy donors. In the PCR, 60 Vbeta and 13 Jbeta primers were used. This table comes from immunoSEQ multiplex PCR, and its TCRdb copy is limited to in-frame clones, with some not included. The sample records about 140,000 clones, 70% to 75% being singletons. This clone was seen a handful of times. This receptor was taken from a woman aged 25 to 39 in good health and CMV-seronegative. Sequenced: PBMCs.

The CDR3 sequence: CASSVYQVANYGYTF. Written as DNA, the CDR3 is TGTGCCAGCAGTGTGTATCAGGTAGCTAACTATGGCTACACCTTC. The chain has TRBV28 and TRBJ1-2; D not resolved. The V end was cut by 5 bases, the J end by 0 bases, with 13 bases between. Per the germline V gene, CDR1 is MDHEN and CDR2 is SYDVKM. The CDR3 spans 15 residues.